The 30 T cell receptor beta chains in this list originate from one sample, sequenced in a study of TIL therapy for anti-PD-1-resistant metastatic lung cancer. The immunoSEQ assay was v3. The assay was immunoSEQ multiplex PCR, and TCRdb's table has in-frame clones only and misses some. This table has about 53,000 clones, 73% appearing once. As to time point: pre-treatment sample, taken before nivolumab and TIL therapy. Sample: blood, taken at baseline. The receptors come from a person aged 30 to 80 with non-small cell lung cancer.

J is TRBJ2-1 and V is TRBV7-8; unclear D gene. Trimming took off 2 bases at V and 7 bases at J, with 9 bases between the two ends. This CDR3 is 13 amino acids long. Germline V gene sequence: CDR1 SGHVS, CDR2 FQNEAQ. The CDR3 bases are TGTGCCAGCAGCTTACGCTACAGAAATGAGCAGTTCTTC. Encoded protein: CASSLRYRNEQFF. Based on the CDR3 plus reference TRBV7-8 and TRBJ2-1, the full variable domain is GAGVSQSPRYKVAKRGQDVALRCDPISGHVSLFWYQQALGQGPEFLTYFQNEAQLDKSGLPSDRFFAERPEGSVSTLKIQRTQQEDSAVYLCASSLRYRNEQFFGPGTRLTVL.

The chain joins TRBV6-5 to TRBJ2-7, with 7 nucleotides matching TRBD1. Germline-derived CDR1 and CDR2 are MNHEY and SVGAGI. The V and J ends lost 2 bases and 3 bases, in that order; junction bases with no gene match: 4. This CDR3 spans 14 amino acids. DNA of the CDR3: TGTGCCAGCAGTTACCTTAGACAGGGCTACGAGCAGTACTTC. Translating it yields CASSYLRQGYEQYF.

The rearrangement links TRBV12-2 to TRBJ1-2. TRBV12-2 is a listed pseudogene. CDR3 length equals 14 residues. CDR3 protein: CASRLRGLNYGYTF. The CDR3 DNA sequence: TGTGCAAGTCGCCTCCGGGGCCTCAACTATGGCTACACCTTC.

The chain is built from TRBV4-2 and TRBJ2-7, with 11 bases aligning to TRBD2. V lost 0 bases to trimming and J lost 4 bases; unmatched junction nucleotides: 8. Germline lookup yields CDR1 LGHNA and CDR2 YNFKEQ. CDR3 length: 17 residues. CDR3 loop: CASSQDWSPSGRYEQYF. CDR3 bases: TGTGCCAGCAGCCAAGATTGGTCGCCTAGCGGGAGGTACGAGCAGTACTTC.

This chain links TRBV27 with TRBJ2-7; D possibly corresponds to TRBD2 (5 bases). Germline V lookup: CDR1 MNHEY, CDR2 SMNVEV (reference sequence). Trimming removed 3 bases at V and 3 bases at J, with 15 bases between. The CDR3 contains 15 residues. The CDR3 nucleotides read TGTGCCAGCAGTTTGAGACATGCGGGCTACTACGAGCAGTACTTC. It encodes CASSLRHAGYYEQYF.

A few counts support this clone. V usage is TRBV6-6 and J usage is TRBJ2-3; D is unclear. Between the trimmed V and J ends, which lost 2 bases and 5 bases, there was a span of 5 bases. The germline V gene encodes CDR1 MNHNY and CDR2 SVGAGI (reference sequence). The CDR3 covers 12 residues. This CDR3 reads CASSYNQDTQYF. CDR3 bases: TGTGCCAGCAGTTACAATCAAGATACGCAGTATTTT.

The CDR3 bases are TGTGCCAGCAGCAGGGACGGGACTAGCGGGCACAATGAGCAGTTCTTC. Translating gives CASSRDGTSGHNEQFF. The rearrangement joins TRBV7-2 to TRBJ2-1; 12 nucleotides line up with TRBD2. J was trimmed by 5 bases and V by 5 bases; bases with no gene match: 7. The CDR3 loop spans 16 amino acids. The germline CDR1 and CDR2 sequences are SGHTA and FQGNSA.

This sequence joins TRBV7-9 and TRBJ1-2; a possible D gene is TRBD1 (5 bases). The CDR3 has 14 amino acids. V was shortened by 1 base and J by 8 bases, with 14 bases between the two germline ends. The V gene's germline CDR1 is SEHNR and CDR2 FQNEAQ (reference sequence). CDR3 amino acids: CASSLGVRAEGYTF. DNA for the CDR3: TGTGCCAGCAGCTTAGGGGTCAGGGCGGAGGGCTACACCTTC.

The gene calls are TRBV6-4 and TRBJ2-6; D unresolved. Germline-derived CDR1 and CDR2 are MRHNA and SNTAGT. The CDR3 is made up of 17 amino acids. V lost 4 bases and J 4 bases, leaving 17 bases between the germline ends. CDR3 in amino acids: CASSVNPSGLGANVLTF. The DNA of the CDR3 is TGTGCCAGCAGTGTCAACCCAAGTGGGCTCGGGGCCAACGTCCTGACTTTC.

DNA for the CDR3: TGTGCCAGCAGTCCTCCGACAGGGGGCTCGTCTGAAGCTTTCTTT. It yields the protein CASSPPTGGSSEAFF. The V gene is TRBV28, the J gene TRBJ1-1; 10 bases line up with TRBD1. This CDR3 is built from 15 residues. V lost 5 bases and J lost 6; bases outside the gene matches: 9. The germline V gene has CDR1 MDHEN and CDR2 SYDVKM. Full variable domain (outside the CDR3, taken from reference TRBV28 and TRBJ1-1): DVKVTQSSRYLVKRTGEKVFLECVQDMDHENMFWYRQDPGLGLRLIYFSYDVKMKEKGDIPEGYSVSREKKERFSLILESASTNQTSMYLCASSPPTGGSSEAFFGQGTRLTVV.

This chain links TRBV7-9 with TRBJ2-7; D not resolved. This CDR3 has 14 amino acids. V lost 6 bases, J lost 3 bases, and 15 bases lay in between. Germline lookup yields CDR1 SEHNR and CDR2 FQNEAQ (reference sequence). The CDR3: CASSRAYIDYEQYF. In DNA, the CDR3 is TGTGCCAGCAGTCGGGCCTACATCGACTACGAGCAGTACTTC.

This clone was detected a few times. The J gene is TRBJ2-7, the V gene TRBV27, with D tentatively TRBD2 (6 bases). The CDR3 loop spans 13 amino acids. Trimming removed 4 bases at V and 6 bases at J, with 13 bases between. CDR1 and CDR2 (germline): MNHEY, SMNVEV (reference sequence). CDR3 bases: TGTGCCAGCAGTTGGGGAGGATCGAGCGAGCAGTACTTC. It specifies CASSWGGSSEQYF.

The V call is TRBV2, the J call TRBJ1-2, with D uncertain. This CDR3 contains 14 residues. V shed 3 bases and J shed 4 bases, with 12 bases lying between them. The germline V gene encodes CDR1 SNHLY and CDR2 FYNNEI. The CDR3 nucleotides read TGTGCCAGCAGTGATATGTCAGGCCCCTATGGCTACACCTTC. As protein: CASSDMSGPYGYTF.

The table lists this clone with a few counts. The chain recombines TRBV11-2 with TRBJ1-1, with a tentative D call TRBD1 (6 bases). Germline V gene sequence: CDR1 SGHAT, CDR2 FQNNGV. Between the trimmed V and J ends, which lost 1 base and 5 bases, there was a span of 14 bases. The CDR3 covers 15 residues. The CDR3 reads CASSLVAGAMTEAFF. The CDR3 DNA sequence: TGTGCCAGCAGCTTAGTCGCAGGGGCTATGACTGAAGCTTTCTTT.

This chain uses TRBV29-1 with TRBJ1-1; tentatively, D is TRBD1 (5 bases). The CDR3 has 12 residues. Germline V gene lookup returns CDR1 SQVTM and CDR2 ANQGSEA. V was trimmed by 4 bases and J by 4 bases, leaving 10 bases between them. The CDR3 region has the DNA TGCAGCGTTGGCAGGGCGGGCACTGAAGCTTTCTTT. Translation gives CSVGRAGTEAFF.

The V call is TRBV9, the J call TRBJ2-3, with D perhaps TRBD1 (5 bases). The germline gives CDR1 SGDLS, CDR2 YYNGEE. The CDR3 length is 14 residues. Trimming took 0 bases from V and 8 from J, leaving 13 bases between them. The CDR3 loop is CASSVDGATPTQYF. CDR3 sequence (DNA): TGTGCCAGCAGCGTAGATGGGGCGACACCTACGCAGTATTTT.

There are a few counts of this clone. The V and J genes are TRBV30 and TRBJ1-4; D unresolved. Looked up from germline, CDR1 is GTSNPN and CDR2 is SVGIG (reference sequence). The CDR3 extends over 13 amino acids. Trimming removed 1 base at V and 4 bases at J, with 7 bases between. The DNA for the CDR3 is TGTGCCTGGAGTGGGCGCTATAATGAAAAACTGTTTTTT. This gives the protein CAWSGRYNEKLFF.

The J gene is TRBJ2-1, the V gene TRBV30; no clear D gene. CDR1 is GTSNPN, CDR2 SVGIG, per germline (reference sequence). The V and J ends lost 1 base and 15 bases respectively, with 16 bases between them. The CDR3 extends over 12 amino acids. The CDR3 sequence: CAWSARPRHRFF. CDR3 DNA: TGTGCCTGGAGTGCCCGACCCAGACACCGGTTCTTC.

The chain recombines TRBV7-9 with TRBJ1-5; D is perhaps TRBD1 (5 bases). Trimming shortened V by 1 base and J by 6 bases, and 10 bases separated the two germline ends. Germline V gene data show CDR1 as SEHNR and CDR2 as FQNEAQ (reference sequence). The CDR3 is made up of 14 amino acids. The CDR3 sequence: CASSLEGRVQPQHF. The DNA of the CDR3 is TGTGCCAGCAGCTTAGAAGGCAGGGTTCAGCCCCAGCATTTT. Complete variable domain (other parts from reference TRBV7-9 and TRBJ1-5): DTGVSQNPRHKITKRGQNVTFRCDPISEHNRLYWYRQTLGQGPEFLTYFQNEAQLEKSRLLSDRFSAERPKGSFSTLEIQRTEQGDSAMYLCASSLEGRVQPQHFGDGTRLSIL.

This clone has only a few counts. This rearrangement joins TRBV28 to TRBJ1-5; D is unresolved. This CDR3 has 11 amino acids. Germline-derived CDR1 and CDR2 are MDHEN and SYDVKM. Trimming pared 3 bases from V and 8 bases from J, leaving 5 bases between. The CDR3 DNA reads as TGTGCCAGCAGTTTTGCGGAGCCCCAGCATTTT. Its protein is CASSFAEPQHF.

V and J are TRBV5-4 and TRBJ2-1; D might be TRBD1 or TRBD2, each matching 5 bases. The germline V and J ends were trimmed by 0 bases and 0 bases, with 10 bases remaining between them. CDR1 and CDR2 from the germline V gene are SGHNT and YYREEE (reference sequence). The CDR3 spans 16 residues. CDR3 nucleotide sequence: TGTGCCAGCAGCTTGGGATCAGGGAGCTCCTACAATGAGCAGTTCTTC. Translated, it gives CASSLGSGSSYNEQFF.

The rearrangement links TRBV6-1 to TRBJ1-6, with D hard to call. Trimming removed 4 bases from V and 8 bases from J, with 3 bases in between. The CDR3 has 11 amino acids. Per germline, CDR1 MNHNS and CDR2 SASEGT. CDR3: CASSGHSPLHF. CDR3 in DNA: TGTGCCAGCAGTGGGCATTCACCCCTCCACTTT.

The chain links TRBV7-9 to TRBJ1-1; D gene uncertain. V was trimmed by 2 bases and J by 8 bases, leaving 12 bases between them. From germline, CDR1 is SEHNR and CDR2 FQNEAQ (reference sequence). The CDR3 loop spans 13 amino acids. The CDR3 sequence: CASSLSWPLEAFF. Here the CDR3 DNA reads TGTGCCAGCAGCTTAAGTTGGCCTCTGGAAGCTTTCTTT.

In this sample, this clone turned up once. V and J are TRBV19 and TRBJ2-7; D remains unclear. V was pared by 3 bases and J by 2 bases, with 8 bases between. CDR3 size: 13 residues. From germline, CDR1 is LNHDA and CDR2 SQIVND (reference sequence). The CDR3 sequence is CASSISGPYEQYF. CDR3 DNA: TGTGCCAGTAGTATTTCAGGTCCCTACGAGCAGTACTTC.

This rearrangement joins TRBV7-2 to TRBJ2-7; 7 nucleotides align to TRBD2. Trimming removed 0 bases from V and 1 base from J; junction bases left unmatched: 3. Germline V gene data show CDR1 as SGHTA and CDR2 as FQGNSA. CDR3 length: 15 amino acids. The CDR3 DNA sequence: TGTGCCAGCAGCTTAGCGGGGGGGAAGTCCTACGAGCAGTACTTC. Translating gives CASSLAGGKSYEQYF.

This clone was counted between two and nine times. The J gene is TRBJ1-1, the V gene TRBV2; D uncertain. This CDR3 region has 12 residues. CDR1 and CDR2 (germline): SNHLY, FYNNEI. Trimming took off 8 bases at V and 2 bases at J, with 9 bases between the two ends. The CDR3 region has the DNA TGTGCCAGCGAAACACCCAACACTGAAGCTTTCTTT. Amino acids: CASETPNTEAFF.

V is TRBV5-1 and J is TRBJ1-2, with unresolved D. The CDR3 sequence is 12 residues long. Germline CDR1 reads SGHRS; CDR2 reads YFSETQ. The V and J ends lost 0 bases and 9 bases respectively, with 9 bases between them. CDR3 DNA sequence: TGCGCCAGCAGCTTGGATCGTAGCCGCTACACCTTC. Translating gives CASSLDRSRYTF.

V gene TRBV7-2 combines with J gene TRBJ1-1; TRBD1 is a possible D gene (5 bases). CDR3 size: 14 residues. Germline V gene sequence: CDR1 SGHTA, CDR2 FQGNSA. The V and J ends lost 3 bases and 1 base respectively, with 9 bases between them. The CDR3 DNA reads TGTGCCAGCAGCTTTTCCGGGGCGAACACTGAAGCTTTCTTT. Amino acids: CASSFSGANTEAFF.

V gene TRBV6-5 combines with J gene TRBJ1-5, with TRBD1 as a possible D gene (6 bases). V lost 0 bases, J lost 2 bases, and 8 bases lay in between. This CDR3 region has 15 residues. Germline V lookup: CDR1 MNHEY, CDR2 SVGAGI. In DNA form, the CDR3 reads TGTGCCAGCAGTTACTCGAACAGGGGCAATCAGCCCCAGCATTTT. It codes for CASSYSNRGNQPQHF.

Note on this clone: An end of the junction does not agree with germline; a read error may underlie this. The chain carries TRBV5-1 and TRBJ2-1; 10 nucleotides align to TRBD2. The CDR3 extends over 13 amino acids. From germline, CDR1 is SGHRS and CDR2 YFSETQ. This CDR3 is CASSLTNSAGGVF. The CDR3 region has the DNA TGCGCCAGCAGCCTAACTAACTCAGCGGGAGGGGTCTTC.